The clone carrying this T cell receptor (beta chain) has ten or more counts. Its matching antigen is unknown. The germline V gene encodes CDR1 SGHTA and CDR2 FQGNSA. The CDR3 has 14 residues. J gave up 4 bases and V 0 bases, and 3 bases lay outside the gene matches. The record originates from a study of response to subunit inactivated influenza vaccine. Regarding the study as a whole: The authors put forward the suggestion that each seasonal influenza vaccination may bring in only a limited number of new T cells.

TCRdb reprocessed the RT-PCR reads via MiXCR and lists one record per CDR3 protein. The sample holds about 190,000 distinct CDR3 sequences; under 15% are singletons and the top ten take about 25%. The sequences come from CD8+ T cells sorted from PBMCs, collected 5 days after vaccination. The V gene is TRBV7-2, the J gene TRBJ2-7; TRBD2 matches 7 bases. The sequence was obtained from a man between 45 and 60 years old who received an inactivated influenza vaccine. For the CDR3, the DNA is TGTGCCAGCAGCTTAGCGGGAGGGCTGTACGAGCAGTACTTC. Translation: CASSLAGGLYEQYF.